The source of this TCR beta chain is a study of shared clonotypes between healthy human individuals. Study-wide points: A reduction in generation probabilities was seen for non-shared clonotypes relative to those shared by all four donors.

Deep-level running was used for the assay. Libraries were prepared by immunoSEQ multiplex PCR; TCRdb keeps only in-frame clonotypes and omits some of them. This sample has about 1.1 million clones, with roughly 80% found just once. With regard to this clone: Its antigen is unknown.

Germline CDR1 is ENHRY and CDR2 is SYGVKD. The CDR3 covers 14 residues. J was trimmed by 4 bases and V by 7 bases; bases with no gene match: 9. Recent acute infections and vaccinations were absent in the healthy HIV-negative adult donors. The chain has TRBV10-3 and TRBJ2-5; 7 bases agree with TRBD2. Sequencing was carried out using memory CD4+ T cells from PBMCs. Subset: CD45RA-negative fraction. The clonotype originates from a man between 18 and 29 years old in good health. Some clones in this sample may be carry-over from other donors' samples. DNA for the CDR3: TGTGCCATCAAGAGGGCGGGAGCGAGAGAGACCCAGTACTTC. Translating it yields CAIKRAGARETQYF.